This TCR beta chain was recovered during a study of CD8 T cells in ankylosing spondylitis. Study-wide findings and caveats: Seemingly distinctive of ankylosing spondylitis blood was a TCR beta motif formed by eight highly homologous variants. The disease-linked clones had a CD8+ phenotype and low blood frequencies.

For this clonotype: Its antigen is as yet unknown.

TCRdb called the 5' RACE reads again in MiXCR, with one record for every CDR3 protein. The table records 250,000 to 400,000 distinct CDR3 sequences, roughly 12% of them present only once. The sequence came from a female donor with ankylosing spondylitis or in good health (not recorded which). The sample taken for sequencing was blood, either unsorted or a sorted T cell fraction (not recorded which).

Here the CDR3 DNA reads TGTGCCAGCAGCCGCTCTGACAGGGTGACGACTGAAGCTTTCTTT. Translation gives CASSRSDRVTTEAFF. The rearrangement links TRBV14 to TRBJ1-1; 7 bases line up with TRBD1. The ends lost 4 bases at V and 5 bases at J; junction bases unmatched: 10. The CDR3 covers 15 residues. Germline CDR1 reads SGHDN; CDR2 reads FVKESK.